This TCR beta chain was sequenced during a study of neurological immune-mediated disorders. This clonotype was detected a few times. The cDNA was generated through 5'RACE incorporating 10-nucleotide random UMIs. A single run covered 15-18 subjects with over 200 million TCR-beta sequences. Each CDR3 protein is one row after TCRdb ran MiXCR on the 5' RACE reads. Here the sample spans about 84,000 distinct CDR3 sequences, 9% to 12% being singletons. With V trimmed by 3 bases and J by 7 bases, 6 bases remained unmatched. This CDR3 has 15 residues. The chain carries TRBV12-3 or TRBV12-4 and TRBJ2-1; 10 positions agree with TRBD2. Sequenced input: PBMCs. This receptor was taken from a man aged 40-49 years in good health. CDR3 sequence reads: CASSLVASGSNEQFF. CDR3 sequence (DNA): TGTGCCAGCAGTTTGGTGGCTAGCGGGAGTAATGAGCAGTTCTTC.